A selection of T cell receptor beta chains follows, all from one sample in a study of T cell responses to AZD1222 COVID-19 vaccine. Libraries were prepared by immunoSEQ multiplex PCR; TCRdb keeps only in-frame clonotypes and omits some of them. The sample carries some 96,000 clones, around 90% recorded once. Sequenced here: peripheral blood, sampled on day 0 of AZD1222 vaccination. The receptors were sampled from an adult in good health. The CDR3 runs from the conserved cysteine through the conserved F or W. The order of the fields is CDR3 length, clone size, V gene, J gene, D gene, CDR3 DNA, CDR3 protein. A D gene is named only where the DNA matches it firmly. Clone size is not always given. Where it is, it says once, few, many or a class for expanded clones.

18	-	TRBV4-1	TRBJ1-1	TRBD1	TGCGCCAGCAGCCAAGATGTCACAGGGGGCTACCGGGGCACTGAAGCTTTCTTT	CASSQDVTGGYRGTEAFF
14	-	TRBV5-6	TRBJ1-4	TRBD1	TGTGCCAGCAGCCTGGGACAGGCCCATGAAAAACTGTTTTTT	CASSLGQAHEKLFF
19	-	TRBV10-3	TRBJ2-4	TRBD1	TGTGCCATCAGTGTGGAACTCGAGAGGGGGCATCTAGCCAAAAACATTCAGTACTTC	CAISVELERGHLAKNIQYF
15	-	TRBV5-1	TRBJ2-3	-	TGCGCCAGCAGCTTGGTGGGGGGACCTCTGGATACGCAGTATTTT	CASSLVGGPLDTQYF
12	-	TRBV7-9	TRBJ2-7	-	TGTGCCAGCAGCCCAGATCTCTACGAGCAGTACTTC	CASSPDLYEQYF
16	-	TRBV5-1	TRBJ2-5	TRBD2	TGCGCCAGCAGCTTCGGGCTAGCGGGAAGGCAAGAGACCCAGTACTTC	CASSFGLAGRQETQYF
14	-	TRBV11-2	TRBJ1-2	-	TGTGCCAGCAGCCAACCCCCGGGTGGTTATGGCTACACCTTC	CASSQPPGGYGYTF
16	few	TRBV5-1	TRBJ2-5	TRBD2	TGCGCCAGCAGCAAGACTAGCGGGAGGGTGTCCGGGACCCAGTACTTC	CASSKTSGRVSGTQYF
12	-	TRBV5-1	TRBJ2-2	-	TGCGCCAGCAGGAGAGTTCCCGGGGAGCTGTTTTTT	CASRRVPGELFF
15	-	TRBV4-3	TRBJ2-7	-	TGCGCCAGCAGCCCCGTAGTGGACAGTTCCTACGAGCAGTACTTC	CASSPVVDSSYEQYF
13	once	TRBV9	TRBJ1-1	-	TGTGCCAGCAGGCGGACTGGGAACACTGAAGCTTTCTTT	CASRRTGNTEAFF
13	-	TRBV6-5	TRBJ1-2	-	TGTGCCAGCAGCCCAGGGGCGAGATATGGCTACACCTTC	CASSPGARYGYTF
13	-	TRBV24-1	TRBJ1-1	-	TGTGCCACCAGTGACGGGAAGAACACTGAAGCTTTCTTT	CATSDGKNTEAFF
17	-	TRBV10-3	TRBJ1-3	TRBD1	TGTGCCATCAGCTCCGGGACAGGACGATTCTCTGGAAACACCATATATTTT	CAISSGTGRFSGNTIYF
15	-	TRBV19	TRBJ1-1	-	TGTGCCAGTAGTATAGTGGGGCGGCTGAACACTGAAGCTTTCTTT	CASSIVGRLNTEAFF
16	-	TRBV6-4	TRBJ2-2	-	TGTGCCAGCAGCGAAAACGCCGACAGCCACACCGGGGAGCTGTTTTTT	CASSENADSHTGELFF
16	-	TRBV2	TRBJ2-2	-	TGTGCCAGCAGTGAAGACCCCCCCGCGAACACCGGGGAGCTGTTTTTT	CASSEDPPANTGELFF
14	-	TRBV30	TRBJ1-3	-	TGTGCCTGGAGTGTTGGGATCTCTGGAAACACCATATATTTT	CAWSVGISGNTIYF
15	-	TRBV6-5	TRBJ2-1	TRBD2	TGTGCCAGCACTGGACTAGCGGGCCTGTACAATGAGCAGTTCTTC	CASTGLAGLYNEQFF